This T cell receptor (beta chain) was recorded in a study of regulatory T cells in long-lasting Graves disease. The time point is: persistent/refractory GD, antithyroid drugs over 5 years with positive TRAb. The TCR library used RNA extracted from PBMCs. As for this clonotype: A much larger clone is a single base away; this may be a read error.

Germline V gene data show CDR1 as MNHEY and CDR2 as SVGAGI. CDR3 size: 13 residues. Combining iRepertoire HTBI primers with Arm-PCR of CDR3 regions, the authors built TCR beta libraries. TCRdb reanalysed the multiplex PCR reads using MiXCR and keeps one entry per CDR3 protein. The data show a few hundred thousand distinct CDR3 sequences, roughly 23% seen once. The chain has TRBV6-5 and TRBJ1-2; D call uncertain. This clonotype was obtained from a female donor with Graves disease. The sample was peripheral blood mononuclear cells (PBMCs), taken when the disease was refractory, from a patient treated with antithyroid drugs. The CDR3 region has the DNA TGTGCCAGCAGTTACTCCCCCTCACAGCACTCCCCCTTC. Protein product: CASSYSPSQHSPF.